Presented here are 24 T cell receptor beta chains from one specimen sequenced in a study of CD8 T cells in ankylosing spondylitis (TCRdb year 2017). The library came from 5' RACE. Sequencing was carried out with an Illumina HiSeq 2500. TCRdb cleaned the public reads at Q25 with fastp, built clones with MiXCR and kept in-frame beta chains. Each CDR3 protein appears once, grouped with its most common genes and DNA. In this sample the table shows about 35,000 distinct CDR3 sequences, about 9.3% of which occur a single time. Roughly a sixth of the sample is taken by the ten largest. Sequenced: blood, either unsorted or a sorted T cell fraction (not recorded which). Receptors were obtained from a male donor with ankylosing spondylitis or in good health (not recorded which).

This clonotype showed up many times. The chain is built from TRBV4-1 and TRBJ1-2; D is undetermined. The germline CDR1 and CDR2 sequences are MGHRA and YSYEKL. This CDR3 has 12 amino acids. V dropped 5 bases and J dropped 4 bases, with 8 bases sitting between them. The DNA for the CDR3 is TGCGCCAGCAGCGTGGCAGGCTATGGCTACACCTTC. Residues: CASSVAGYGYTF.

This clonotype was observed at least ten times. In nucleotides, the CDR3 is TGCGCCAGCAGTTTTTGGGGACAGAACAGTCACCTCTATGGCTACACCTTC. This translates into CASSFWGQNSHLYGYTF. The chain has TRBV5-1 and TRBJ1-2; 7 positions match TRBD1. The CDR3 is 17 amino acids. Germline V CDR1 and CDR2: SGHRS, YFSETQ. The J segment lost 4 bases and the V segment lost 5 bases, leaving 17 bases of the junction unmatched.

At least ten counts were recorded for this clonotype. This rearrangement joins TRBV6-1 to TRBJ1-2, with D tentatively TRBD1 (5 bases). CDR1 and CDR2 from the germline V gene are MNHNS and SASEGT. V shed 5 bases and J shed 5 bases, with 15 bases lying between them. The CDR3 spans 14 residues. The DNA of the CDR3 is TGTGCCAGCAGTCTTGCTGGGACGGAATATGGCTACACCTTC. Translation gives CASSLAGTEYGYTF.

This clonotype has ten or more counts. V is TRBV6-5 and J is TRBJ2-3; 7 positions agree with TRBD1. This CDR3 contains 19 residues. J gave up 5 bases and V 4 bases, and 21 bases lay outside the gene matches. CDR1 is MNHEY and CDR2 is SVGAGI in the germline V gene. The chain's CDR3 is CASSSHTETGTDLVDTQYF. In DNA, the CDR3 is TGTGCCAGCAGTTCCCACACTGAAACCGGGACAGACCTTGTAGATACGCAGTATTTT.

This clonotype was seen ten or more times. CDR3 bases: TGCAGCGTTGACGAGCGGGGATCCTACAATGAGCAGTTCTTC. It is translated as CSVDERGSYNEQFF. The V gene is TRBV29-1, the J gene TRBJ2-1; 7 bases align to TRBD2. Germline-derived CDR1 and CDR2 are SQVTM and ANQGSEA. This CDR3 has 14 residues. Germline trimming cut 3 bases from V and 1 base from J; bases unmatched to any gene: 3.

The chain recombines TRBV3-1 with TRBJ2-7; D gene uncertain. The ends were cut back, 1 base at V and 6 bases at J, with 13 bases in the middle. Germline loops: CDR1 LGHDT, CDR2 YNNKEL (reference sequence). CDR3 length: 14 amino acids. The CDR3 sequence is CASSQGSFYSEQYF. CDR3 sequence (DNA): TGTGCCAGCAGCCAAGGGAGTTTTTACTCCGAGCAGTACTTC.

This clonotype was observed many times. The rearrangement uses TRBV20-1 and TRBJ2-3; D perhaps matches TRBD1 (6 bases). The germline V gene encodes CDR1 DFQATT and CDR2 SNEGSKA (reference sequence). With 2 bases removed from V and 5 bases from J, the gap between germline ends came to 17 bases. This CDR3 is 15 amino acids long. The CDR3 DNA sequence: TGCAGTGCTAGATACTTAGCGACACAGGGAGATACGCAGTATTTT. It specifies CSARYLATQGDTQYF.

This clonotype was recorded many times. The chain couples TRBV10-3 to TRBJ2-1; 7 bases align to TRBD2. The J segment lost 8 bases and the V segment lost 5 bases, leaving 6 bases of the junction unmatched. This CDR3 comprises 13 residues. CDR1 ENHRY and CDR2 SYGVKD come from the germline V gene. The DNA of the CDR3 is TGTGCCATCAGTACGGGAGGCCGGGATGAGCAGTTCTTC. Translation gives CAISTGGRDEQFF.

This clonotype was seen a handful of times. V and J are TRBV5-1 and TRBJ2-1; 7 positions agree with TRBD2. The CDR3 length is 18 residues. The ends lost 1 base at V and 2 bases at J; junction bases unmatched: 12. Germline CDR1 and CDR2: SGHRS and YFSETQ. This chain's CDR3 is CASSLTSDLSRAYNEQFF. The CDR3, as DNA: TGCGCCAGCAGCTTGACTAGCGACCTGTCGAGGGCCTACAATGAGCAGTTCTTC.

This clonotype was counted at least ten times. The CDR3 DNA sequence: TGCAGCGTTGAACCCCGGGTAGGGGGGGTGGAAGCTTTCTTT. Translating gives CSVEPRVGGVEAFF. This chain links TRBV29-1 with TRBJ1-1, with D tentatively TRBD1 (6 bases). This CDR3 is built from 14 residues. Trimming left V 2 bases short and J 8 bases short, with 18 bases between. Germline V gene data show CDR1 as SQVTM and CDR2 as ANQGSEA.

The chain has TRBV6-2 or TRBV6-3 and TRBJ2-7; a possible D gene is TRBD1 (6 bases). V was clipped by 0 bases and J by 2 bases, with 11 bases between them. This CDR3 comprises 15 residues. Germline V CDR1 and CDR2: MNHEY, SVGEGT. The CDR3 here is CASSYSEGEAYEQYF. The CDR3 region has the DNA TGTGCCAGCAGTTACTCAGAGGGGGAAGCCTACGAGCAGTACTTC.

This clonotype was recorded many times. The CDR3 DNA follows: TGTGCCAGCAGCCAACTGAACACTGAAGCTTTCTTT. Translated: CASSQLNTEAFF. The chain uses TRBV3-1 and TRBJ1-1; D is uncertain. V lost 2 bases and J lost 0, with 1 base in between. From germline, CDR1 is LGHDT and CDR2 YNNKEL (reference sequence). This CDR3 has 12 amino acids.

This clonotype occurred a few times. J is TRBJ2-5 and V is TRBV5-1; 9 bases are shared with TRBD1. This CDR3 is built from 17 residues. From germline, CDR1 is SGHRS and CDR2 YFSETQ. Trimming took 4 bases from V and 5 from J; bases not matched to a gene: 15. CDR3 in amino acids: CASSIRDRVNIRETQYF. DNA for the CDR3: TGCGCCAGCAGCATCCGGGACAGGGTGAATATTCGGGAGACCCAGTACTTC.

This clonotype was seen ten or more times. The chain combines TRBV15 with TRBJ1-5; 7 bases agree with TRBD1. In germline, CDR1 is LNHNV, CDR2 YYDKDF (reference sequence). The trim removed 4 bases at V and 4 bases at J, leaving 7 bases unmatched. The CDR3 totals 15 residues. The CDR3 DNA reads as TGTGCCACCAGCATAGGGGGACAGAAAAATCAGCCCCAGCATTTT. It encodes CATSIGGQKNQPQHF.

Here the CDR3 reads CASSRGQGWEETQYF. The CDR3 DNA follows: TGTGCCAGCAGCCGAGGACAGGGATGGGAAGAGACCCAGTACTTC. The V and J genes are TRBV7-9 and TRBJ2-5; TRBD1 matches 8 bases. Germline V gene data show CDR1 as SEHNR and CDR2 as FQNEAQ (reference sequence). The CDR3 totals 15 residues. J lost 3 bases, V lost 5 bases, and 8 bases had no gene match.

This clonotype has a count of ten or more. This sequence joins TRBV6-5 and TRBJ1-1, with TRBD1 identical over 10 bases. V dropped 4 bases and J dropped 3; count of bases not matched to a gene: 8. This CDR3 is 16 amino acids long. CDR1 is MNHEY, CDR2 SVGAGI, per germline. The CDR3, as DNA: TGTGCCAGCAGTTCCGACAGGGGGCGGTTGGACACTGAAGCTTTCTTT. Residues: CASSSDRGRLDTEAFF.

This chain joins TRBV29-1 and TRBJ2-7, with 8 bases fitting TRBD1. With 6 bases clipped from V and 2 bases from J, the junction kept 9 bases outside the gene matches. Per germline, CDR1 SQVTM and CDR2 ANQGSEA. CDR3 length: 14 amino acids. In DNA, the CDR3 is TGCAGCGTATTCGGGACAGGCCACACCTACGAGCAGTACTTC. This encodes CSVFGTGHTYEQYF.

This clonotype was recorded many times. The chain joins TRBV3-1 to TRBJ2-1; 11 bases align to TRBD2. Germline trimming cut 3 bases from V and 10 bases from J; bases unmatched to any gene: 8. This CDR3 has 15 amino acids. Germline V gene lookup returns CDR1 LGHDT and CDR2 YNNKEL (reference sequence). The DNA of the CDR3 is TGTGCCAGCAGCCAGGGACTAGCGGCAGTCGAGGAGCAGTTCTTC. Translating gives CASSQGLAAVEEQFF.

This clonotype has only a few counts. The CDR3 DNA reads as TGTGCCAGCAGCTTGCTCTCTAGCGGGAACCAAGAGACCCAGTACTTC. Protein: CASSLLSSGNQETQYF. The rearrangement joins TRBV5-6 to TRBJ2-5, with TRBD2 matching 9 bases. The CDR3 extends over 16 amino acids. J was trimmed by 0 bases and V by 1 base; bases with no gene match: 4. CDR1 and CDR2 from the germline V gene are SGHDT and YYEEEE.

This clonotype was picked up many times. The chain couples TRBV7-9 to TRBJ2-1; D is unresolved. V gave up 1 base and J gave up 5 bases, with 15 bases separating them. CDR1 SEHNR and CDR2 FQNEAQ come from the germline V gene (reference sequence). This CDR3 has 16 amino acids. The CDR3 spells CASSLVLKQADNEQFF. CDR3 bases: TGTGCCAGCAGCTTAGTTCTGAAGCAGGCCGACAATGAGCAGTTCTTC.

In its sample, this clonotype was seen many times. The chain combines TRBV13 with TRBJ2-7; 9 positions match TRBD1. V lost 4 bases to trimming and J lost 4 bases; unmatched junction nucleotides: 5. The CDR3 has 14 amino acids. Germline values: CDR1 PRHDT, CDR2 FYEKMQ (reference sequence). CDR3 coding DNA: TGTGCCAGCAGCTCCCGGGACAGGGTTTACGAGCAGTACTTC. Amino acids: CASSSRDRVYEQYF.

This clonotype was recorded many times. The chain uses TRBV9 and TRBJ2-3, with D tentatively TRBD2 (6 bases). In germline, CDR1 is SGDLS, CDR2 YYNGEE. The V end lost 0 bases, the J end lost 2 bases, and 10 bases lay between the germline ends. This CDR3 is built from 15 residues. This CDR3 reads CASSVAGVSTDTQYF. DNA of the CDR3: TGTGCCAGCAGCGTAGCGGGAGTTTCCACAGATACGCAGTATTTT.

This clonotype has ten or more counts. The genes are TRBV27 and TRBJ2-5; TRBD1 agrees at 7 bases. The CDR3 sequence is 13 residues long. V shed 8 bases and J 0 bases; nucleotides not matched to a gene: 3. Germline V lookup: CDR1 MNHEY, CDR2 SMNVEV (reference sequence). CDR3: CASSDRDQETQYF. CDR3 in DNA: TGTGCCAGCTCCGACAGGGACCAAGAGACCCAGTACTTC.

This clonotype was seen many times. CDR3 sequence: CSVFGSSSYEQYF. CDR3 nucleotides: TGCAGCGTCTTCGGGTCTAGCAGCTACGAGCAGTACTTC. V is TRBV29-1 and J is TRBJ2-7, with D maybe TRBD2 (5 bases). The CDR3 sequence is 13 residues long. Germline lookup yields CDR1 SQVTM and CDR2 ANQGSEA. V was cut by 6 bases and J by 3 bases, with 15 bases left in between.